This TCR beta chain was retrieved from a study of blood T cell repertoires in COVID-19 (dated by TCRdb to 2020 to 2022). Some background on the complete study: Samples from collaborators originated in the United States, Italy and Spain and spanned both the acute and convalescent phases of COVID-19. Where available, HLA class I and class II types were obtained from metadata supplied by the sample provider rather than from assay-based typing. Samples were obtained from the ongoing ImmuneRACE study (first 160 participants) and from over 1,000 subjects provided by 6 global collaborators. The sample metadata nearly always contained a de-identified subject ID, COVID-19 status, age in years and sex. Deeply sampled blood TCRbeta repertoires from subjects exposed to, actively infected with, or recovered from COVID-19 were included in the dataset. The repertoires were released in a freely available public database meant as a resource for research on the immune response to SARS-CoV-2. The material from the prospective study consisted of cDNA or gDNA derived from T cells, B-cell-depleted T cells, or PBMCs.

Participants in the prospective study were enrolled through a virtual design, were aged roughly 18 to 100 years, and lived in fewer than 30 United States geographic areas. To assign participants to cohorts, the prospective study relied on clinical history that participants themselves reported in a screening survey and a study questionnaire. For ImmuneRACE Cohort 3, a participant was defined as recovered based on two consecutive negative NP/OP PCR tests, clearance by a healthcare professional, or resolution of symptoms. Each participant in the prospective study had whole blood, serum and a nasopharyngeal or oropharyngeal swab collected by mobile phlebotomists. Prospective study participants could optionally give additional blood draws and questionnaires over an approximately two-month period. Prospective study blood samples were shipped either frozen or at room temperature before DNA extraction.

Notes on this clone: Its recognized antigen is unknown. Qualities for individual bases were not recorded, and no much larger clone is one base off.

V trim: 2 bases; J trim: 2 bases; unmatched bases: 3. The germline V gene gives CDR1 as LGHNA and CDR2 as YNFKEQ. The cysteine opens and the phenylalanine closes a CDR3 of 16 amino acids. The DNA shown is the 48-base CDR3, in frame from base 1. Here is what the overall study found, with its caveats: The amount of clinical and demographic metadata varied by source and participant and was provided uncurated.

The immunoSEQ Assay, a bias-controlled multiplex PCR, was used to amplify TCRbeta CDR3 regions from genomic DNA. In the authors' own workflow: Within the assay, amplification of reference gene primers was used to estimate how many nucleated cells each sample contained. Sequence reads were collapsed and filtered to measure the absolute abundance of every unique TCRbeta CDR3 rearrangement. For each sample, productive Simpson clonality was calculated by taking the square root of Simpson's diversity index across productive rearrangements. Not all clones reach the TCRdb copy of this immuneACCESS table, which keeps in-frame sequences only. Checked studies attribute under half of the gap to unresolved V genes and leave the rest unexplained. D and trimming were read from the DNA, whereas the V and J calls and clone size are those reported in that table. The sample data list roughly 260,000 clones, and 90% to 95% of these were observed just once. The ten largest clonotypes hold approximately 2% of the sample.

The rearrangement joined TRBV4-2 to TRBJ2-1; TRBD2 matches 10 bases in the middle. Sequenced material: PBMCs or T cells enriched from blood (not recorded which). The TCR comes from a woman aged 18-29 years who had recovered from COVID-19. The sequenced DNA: TGTGCCAGCAGCCAACCTAGCGGGAGAACCTACAATGAGCAGTTCTTC. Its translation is CASSQPSGRTYNEQFF.